Presented here are 10 T cell receptor beta chains from one specimen sequenced in a study of T-cell reconstitution after alpha-beta-depleted transplantation in children (dated by TCRdb to between 2015 and 2016). Library method: PCR. The run used an Illumina HiSeq 2500. TCR library preparation used molecular barcoding, with unique molecular identifiers applied to normalize quantification of the TCRbeta repertoire. TCRdb trimmed the raw reads at Q25, called clones with MiXCR and kept productive beta chains. A single entry per CDR3 protein holds the most common genes and DNA from its merged rows. This sample holds some 350,000 distinct CDR3 sequences; 10% were observed only once. More than 2% of the sample is held by the ten biggest clonotypes. The sequenced sample was PBMCs from the stem cell graft donor, obtained from the stem cell graft. All receptors come from a human donor who donated a stem cell graft to a child with acute lymphoblastic leukemia.

This chain uses TRBV7-6 with TRBJ2-2; D is undetermined. Trimming took off 5 bases at V and 7 bases at J, with 17 bases between the two ends. The CDR3 extends over 15 amino acids. Germline V lookup: CDR1 SGHVS, CDR2 FNYEAQ. The CDR3 nucleotides read TGTGCCAGCAGCCCTACGACCTGGCCCAACGGGGAGCTGTTTTTT. It translates to CASSPTTWPNGELFF.

This clonotype was counted at least ten times. The J gene is TRBJ1-1, the V gene TRBV6-1, with 7 bases lining up with TRBD1. Unmatched junction bases numbered 7, after V lost 7 bases and J lost 2 bases. This CDR3 has 14 amino acids. Germline CDR1 and CDR2: MNHNS and SASEGT. The CDR3 coding sequence is TGTGCCAGCAATCTCCGGGACAGCAACACTGAAGCTTTCTTT. Its translation is CASNLRDSNTEAFF.

At least ten counts were recorded for this clonotype. CDR3 region: CASNPTALFGYTF. CDR3 in DNA: TGTGCCAGCAATCCTACCGCCCTTTTTGGCTACACCTTC. V is TRBV6-1 and J is TRBJ1-2; D uncertain. CDR3 size: 13 residues. V dropped 7 bases and J dropped 7 bases, with 16 bases sitting between them. CDR1 is MNHNS and CDR2 is SASEGT in the germline V gene.

The chain links TRBV12-3 or TRBV12-4 to TRBJ1-3, with TRBD1 as a possible D gene (5 bases). This CDR3 is built from 13 residues. V shed 6 bases and J shed 8 bases, with 14 bases lying between them. CDR3 nucleotide sequence: TGTGCCAGCAGCCCCGGGGGAGGAGACACCATATATTTT. Protein product: CASSPGGGDTIYF.

This clonotype has ten or more counts. This chain joins TRBV20-1 and TRBJ1-1; 8 bases are a match to TRBD1. The CDR3 has 12 amino acids. CDR1 and CDR2 (germline): DFQATT, SNEGSKA (reference sequence). Losses at the gene ends were 4 bases for V and 10 bases for J; bases not matched to a gene: 8. CDR3 loop: CSAKGRGRVAFF. CDR3 bases: TGCAGTGCTAAGGGCAGGGGGCGCGTAGCTTTCTTT.

This clonotype was seen ten or more times. The chain has TRBV27 and TRBJ2-7; 8 nucleotides agree with TRBD1. V dropped 5 bases and J dropped 2; count of bases not matched to a gene: 8. Germline CDR1 is MNHEY and CDR2 is SMNVEV (reference sequence). There are 15 residues in the CDR3. DNA for the CDR3: TGTGCCAGCAGTGCCGGGACAGGAGACACCTACGAGCAGTACTTC. Translated: CASSAGTGDTYEQYF.

This clonotype appeared a few times. The rearrangement uses TRBV7-9 and TRBJ2-2; 8 bases align to TRBD2. CDR3 length equals 15 residues. Germline CDR1 is SEHNR and CDR2 is FQNEAQ (reference sequence). After removal of 5 bases from V and 5 bases from J, the junction contained 7 bases not matched to a gene. CDR3 nucleotides: TGTGCCAGCAGCCTAAGGACTAGCTTGACCGGGGAGCTGTTTTTT. This encodes CASSLRTSLTGELFF.

In this sample, this clonotype turned up a few times. CDR3 sequence (DNA): TGTGCCAGCAGTTTACAGCGAGAAGCCTACGAGCAGTACTTC. Translation gives CASSLQREAYEQYF. This chain connects TRBV27 to TRBJ2-7, with D unresolved. Germline V CDR1 and CDR2: MNHEY, SMNVEV (reference sequence). V was cut by 2 bases and J by 2 bases, with 10 bases left in between. The CDR3 spans 14 residues.

This sequence joins TRBV5-1 and TRBJ2-7; D is unclear. This CDR3 spans 15 amino acids. Per the germline V gene, CDR1 is SGHRS and CDR2 is YFSETQ. Trimming removed 4 bases from V and 0 bases from J, with 14 bases in between. The CDR3 spells CASSRTIGSSYEQYF. CDR3 coding DNA: TGCGCCAGCAGCCGGACGATTGGAAGCTCCTACGAGCAGTACTTC.

This clonotype came up a few times. The gene calls are TRBV6-5 and TRBJ2-2, with 12 bases identical to TRBD2. V trimming: 6 bases; J trimming: 4 bases; junction bases outside the gene matches: 6. The CDR3 is made up of 16 amino acids. CDR1 and CDR2 from the germline V gene are MNHEY and SVGAGI. In DNA, the CDR3 is TGTGCCAGCAGCCCTACTAGCGGGAGGTTCACCGGGGAGCTGTTTTTT. Translating it yields CASSPTSGRFTGELFF.